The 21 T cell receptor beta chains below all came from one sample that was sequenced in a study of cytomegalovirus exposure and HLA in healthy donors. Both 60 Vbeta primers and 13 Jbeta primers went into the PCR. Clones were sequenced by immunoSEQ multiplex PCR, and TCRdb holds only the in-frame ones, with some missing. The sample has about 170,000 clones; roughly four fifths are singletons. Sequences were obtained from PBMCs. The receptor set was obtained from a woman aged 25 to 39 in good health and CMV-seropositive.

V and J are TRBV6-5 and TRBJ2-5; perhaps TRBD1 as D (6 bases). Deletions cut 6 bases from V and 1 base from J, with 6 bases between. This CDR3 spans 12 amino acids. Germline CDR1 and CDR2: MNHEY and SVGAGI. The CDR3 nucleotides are TGTGCCAGCAGGGACAGCCAAGAGACCCAGTACTTC. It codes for CASRDSQETQYF.

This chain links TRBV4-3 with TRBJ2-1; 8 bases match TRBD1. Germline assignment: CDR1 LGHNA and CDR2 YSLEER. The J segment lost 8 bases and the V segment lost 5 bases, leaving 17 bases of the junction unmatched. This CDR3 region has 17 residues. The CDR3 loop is CASSSMLSTGDAYEQFF. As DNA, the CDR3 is TGCGCCAGCAGCTCCATGCTTTCGACAGGGGATGCATATGAGCAGTTCTTC.

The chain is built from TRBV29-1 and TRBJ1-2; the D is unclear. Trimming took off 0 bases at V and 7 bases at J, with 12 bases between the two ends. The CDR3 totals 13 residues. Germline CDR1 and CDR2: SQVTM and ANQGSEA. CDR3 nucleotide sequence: TGCAGCGTTGAAGATCTCCTCAAGAGTGGCTACACCTTC. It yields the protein CSVEDLLKSGYTF.

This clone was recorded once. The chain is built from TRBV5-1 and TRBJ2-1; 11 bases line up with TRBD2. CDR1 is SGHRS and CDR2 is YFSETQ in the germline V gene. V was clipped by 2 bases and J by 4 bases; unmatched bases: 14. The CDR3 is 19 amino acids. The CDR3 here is CASSLAGTSGSKPYNEQFF. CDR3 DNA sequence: TGCGCCAGCAGCTTAGCCGGAACTAGCGGGAGTAAACCATACAATGAGCAGTTCTTC.

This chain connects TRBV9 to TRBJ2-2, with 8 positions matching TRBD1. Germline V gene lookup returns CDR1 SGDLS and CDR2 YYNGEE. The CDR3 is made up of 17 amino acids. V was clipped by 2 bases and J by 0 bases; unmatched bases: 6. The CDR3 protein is CASSVSWTGPNTGELFF. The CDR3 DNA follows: TGTGCCAGCAGCGTTTCCTGGACAGGGCCGAACACCGGGGAGCTGTTTTTT.

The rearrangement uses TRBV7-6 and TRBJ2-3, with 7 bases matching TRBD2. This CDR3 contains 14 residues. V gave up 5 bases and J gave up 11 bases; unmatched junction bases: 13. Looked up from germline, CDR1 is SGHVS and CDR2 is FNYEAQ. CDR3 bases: TGTGCCAGCAGCCCCCGGCCGGGCCCGGGGGGGCAGTATTTT. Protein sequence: CASSPRPGPGGQYF.

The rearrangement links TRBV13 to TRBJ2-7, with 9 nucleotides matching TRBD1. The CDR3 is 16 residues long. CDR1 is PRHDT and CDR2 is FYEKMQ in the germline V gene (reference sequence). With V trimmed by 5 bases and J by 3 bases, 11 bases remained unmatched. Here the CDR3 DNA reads TGTGCCAGCAGCACCTATGGGACAGGGAAGGACTACGAGCAGTACTTC. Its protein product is CASSTYGTGKDYEQYF.

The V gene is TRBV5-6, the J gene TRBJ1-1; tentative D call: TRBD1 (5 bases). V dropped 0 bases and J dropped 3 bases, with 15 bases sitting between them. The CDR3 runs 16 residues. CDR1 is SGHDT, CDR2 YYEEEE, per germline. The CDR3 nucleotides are TGTGCCAGCAGCTTGGCTCCCGGCGGGGGGTACACTGAAGCTTTCTTT. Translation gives CASSLAPGGGYTEAFF.

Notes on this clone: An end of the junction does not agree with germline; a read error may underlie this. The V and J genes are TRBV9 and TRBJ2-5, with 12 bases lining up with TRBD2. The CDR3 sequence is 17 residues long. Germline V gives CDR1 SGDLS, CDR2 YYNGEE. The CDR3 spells CASSTASGRAGGEAQYF. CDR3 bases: TGTGCCAGCAGTACGGCTAGCGGGAGGGCCGGGGGAGAGGCCCAGTACTTC.

Here the CDR3 DNA reads TGTGCCAGCAGCCCTGACAGGGGAGAGGGCGGCTACACCTTC. Translated, it gives CASSPDRGEGGYTF. The chain is built from TRBV5-5 and TRBJ1-2; 8 positions agree with TRBD1. CDR3 size: 14 residues. The V gene's germline CDR1 is SGHKS and CDR2 YYEKEE (reference sequence). V lost 4 bases to trimming and J lost 8 bases; unmatched junction nucleotides: 10.

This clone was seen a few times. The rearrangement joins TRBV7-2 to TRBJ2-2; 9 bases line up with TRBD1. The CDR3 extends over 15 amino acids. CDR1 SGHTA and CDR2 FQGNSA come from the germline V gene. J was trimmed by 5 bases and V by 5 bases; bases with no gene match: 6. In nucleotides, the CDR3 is TGTGCCAGCAGCCGGGACAGGGTAGAGACCGGGGAGCTGTTTTTT. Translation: CASSRDRVETGELFF.

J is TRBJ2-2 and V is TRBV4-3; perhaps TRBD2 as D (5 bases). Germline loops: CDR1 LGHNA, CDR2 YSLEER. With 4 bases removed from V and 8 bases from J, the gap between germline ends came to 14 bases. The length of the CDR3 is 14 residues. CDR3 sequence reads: CASSRRELTGELFF. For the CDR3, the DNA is TGCGCCAGCAGCCGTCGGGAACTCACAGGGGAGCTGTTTTTT.

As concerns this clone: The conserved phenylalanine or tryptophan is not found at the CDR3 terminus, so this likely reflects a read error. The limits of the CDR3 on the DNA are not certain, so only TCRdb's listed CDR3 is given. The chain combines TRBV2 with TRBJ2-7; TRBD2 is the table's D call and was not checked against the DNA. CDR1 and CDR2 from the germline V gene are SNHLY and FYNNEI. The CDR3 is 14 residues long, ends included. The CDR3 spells CASSAGTSGPHTSC.

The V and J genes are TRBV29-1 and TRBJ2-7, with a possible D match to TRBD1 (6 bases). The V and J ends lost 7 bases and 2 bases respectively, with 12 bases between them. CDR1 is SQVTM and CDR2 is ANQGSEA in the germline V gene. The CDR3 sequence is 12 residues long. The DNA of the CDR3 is TGCAGCGCTACAGGGAGCCCCTACGAGCAGTACTTC. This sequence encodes CSATGSPYEQYF.

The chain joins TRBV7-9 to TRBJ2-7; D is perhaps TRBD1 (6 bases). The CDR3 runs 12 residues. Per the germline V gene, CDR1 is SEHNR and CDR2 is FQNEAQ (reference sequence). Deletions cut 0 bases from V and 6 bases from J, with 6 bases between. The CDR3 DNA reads TGTGCCAGCAGCTTAGCAGGGGGCGAGCAGTACTTC. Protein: CASSLAGGEQYF.

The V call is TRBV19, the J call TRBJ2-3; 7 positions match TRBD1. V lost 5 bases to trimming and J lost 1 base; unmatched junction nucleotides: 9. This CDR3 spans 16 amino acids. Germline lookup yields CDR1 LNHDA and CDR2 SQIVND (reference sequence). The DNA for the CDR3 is TGTGCCAGTAGTCCTCGGACAGGTCGAGGCACAGATACGCAGTATTTT. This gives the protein CASSPRTGRGTDTQYF.

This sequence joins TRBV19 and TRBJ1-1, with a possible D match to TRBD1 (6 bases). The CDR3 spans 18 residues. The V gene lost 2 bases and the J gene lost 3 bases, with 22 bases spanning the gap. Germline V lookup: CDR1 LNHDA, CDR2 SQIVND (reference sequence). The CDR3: CASSIIMAGAKRDTEAFF. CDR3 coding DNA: TGTGCCAGTAGTATAATAATGGCAGGGGCAAAGAGGGACACTGAAGCTTTCTTT. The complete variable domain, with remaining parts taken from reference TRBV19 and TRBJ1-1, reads DGGITQSPKYLFRKEGQNVTLSCEQNLNHDAMYWYRQDPGQGLRLIYYSQIVNDFQKGDIAEGYSVSREKKESFPLTVTSAQKNPTAFYLCASSIIMAGAKRDTEAFFGQGTRLTVV.

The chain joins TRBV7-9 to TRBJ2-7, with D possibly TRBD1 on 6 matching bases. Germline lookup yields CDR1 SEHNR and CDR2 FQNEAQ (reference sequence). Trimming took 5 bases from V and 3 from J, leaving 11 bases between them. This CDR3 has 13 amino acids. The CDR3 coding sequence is TGTGCCAGCAGCCCGGACAGTAACTACGAGCAGTACTTC. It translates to CASSPDSNYEQYF.

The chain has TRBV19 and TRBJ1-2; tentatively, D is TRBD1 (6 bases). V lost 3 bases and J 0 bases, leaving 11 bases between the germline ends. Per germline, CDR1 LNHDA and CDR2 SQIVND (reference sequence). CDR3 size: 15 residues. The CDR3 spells CASSIRGRTNYGYTF. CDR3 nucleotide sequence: TGTGCCAGTAGTATCAGGGGACGGACTAACTATGGCTACACCTTC.

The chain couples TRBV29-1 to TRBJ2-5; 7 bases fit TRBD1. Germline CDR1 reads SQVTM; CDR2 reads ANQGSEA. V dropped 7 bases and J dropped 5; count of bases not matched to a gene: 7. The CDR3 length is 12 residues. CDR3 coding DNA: TGCAGCGGGATAACAGGGGTTGAGACCCAGTACTTC. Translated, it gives CSGITGVETQYF.

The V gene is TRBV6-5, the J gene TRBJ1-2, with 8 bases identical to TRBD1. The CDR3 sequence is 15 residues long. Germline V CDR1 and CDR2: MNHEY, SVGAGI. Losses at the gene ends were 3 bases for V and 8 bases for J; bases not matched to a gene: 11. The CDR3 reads CASSYRSGGSRGYTF. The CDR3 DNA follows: TGTGCCAGCAGTTATAGGTCAGGGGGCTCTCGGGGCTACACCTTC.